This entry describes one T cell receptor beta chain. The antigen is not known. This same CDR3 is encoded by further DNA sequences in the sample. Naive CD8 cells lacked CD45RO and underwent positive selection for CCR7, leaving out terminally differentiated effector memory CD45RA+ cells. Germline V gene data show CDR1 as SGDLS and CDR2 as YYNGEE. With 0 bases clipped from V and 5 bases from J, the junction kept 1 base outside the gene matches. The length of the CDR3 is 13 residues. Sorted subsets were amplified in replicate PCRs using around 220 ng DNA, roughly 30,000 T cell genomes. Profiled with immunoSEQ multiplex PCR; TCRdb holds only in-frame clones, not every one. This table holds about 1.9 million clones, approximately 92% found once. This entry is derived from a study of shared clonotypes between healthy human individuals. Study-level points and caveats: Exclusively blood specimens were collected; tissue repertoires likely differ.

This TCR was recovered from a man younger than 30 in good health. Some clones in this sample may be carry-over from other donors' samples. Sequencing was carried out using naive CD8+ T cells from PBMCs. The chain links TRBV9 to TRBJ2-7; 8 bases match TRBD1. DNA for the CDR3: TGTGCCAGCAGCGTAGCAGGGGGCGACGAGCAGTACTTC. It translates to CASSVAGGDEQYF.